This TCR beta chain was documented in a study of blood T cells in healthy people across ages. Study overall: Capture via template switching afforded approximately one barcoded beta molecule per two T cells. Study outcomes and limitations: Both higher diversity and more naive CD4+ cells marked long-lived donors when set against aged donors. Unsorted PBMC material precluded a definitive naive versus antigen-experienced comparison.

The length of the CDR3 is 16 residues. Germline trimming cut 5 bases from V and 3 bases from J; bases unmatched to any gene: 7. Per the germline V gene, CDR1 is LNHDA and CDR2 is SQIVND (reference sequence). The authors ran a second PCR of about 6 to 11 cycles using a sample-barcoded 5' primer and a J-beta primer mix. TCRdb re-called the 5' RACE reads through MiXCR, storing one row per CDR3 protein. The table includes approximately 690,000 distinct CDR3 sequences, approximately 59% detected once. Each donor had around 10 milliliters of peripheral blood drawn. Notes on this clonotype: No antigen is known for it.

The chain recombines TRBV19 with TRBJ2-3, with 11 nucleotides matching TRBD1. The receptor was derived from a man in his sixties in good health. Sequences were obtained from blood. The CDR3 nucleotides read TGTGCCAGTAGTTCCCCCGGGACAGGGGGTACAGATACGCAGTATTTT. Translation gives CASSSPGTGGTDTQYF.